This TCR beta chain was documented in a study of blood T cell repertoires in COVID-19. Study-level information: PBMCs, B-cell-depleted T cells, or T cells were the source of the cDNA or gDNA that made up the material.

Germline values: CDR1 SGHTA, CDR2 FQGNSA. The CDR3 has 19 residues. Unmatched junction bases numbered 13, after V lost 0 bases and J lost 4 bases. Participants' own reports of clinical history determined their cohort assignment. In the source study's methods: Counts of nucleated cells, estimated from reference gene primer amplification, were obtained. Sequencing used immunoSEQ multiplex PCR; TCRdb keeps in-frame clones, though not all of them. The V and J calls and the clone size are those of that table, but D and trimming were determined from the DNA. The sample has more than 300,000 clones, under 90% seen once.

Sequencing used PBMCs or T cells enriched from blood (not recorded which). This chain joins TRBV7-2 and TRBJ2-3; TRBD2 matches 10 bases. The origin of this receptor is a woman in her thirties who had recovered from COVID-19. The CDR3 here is CASSLAFGPSGSWADTQYF. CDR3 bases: TGTGCCAGCAGCTTAGCTTTCGGTCCTAGCGGGAGTTGGGCAGATACGCAGTATTTT.